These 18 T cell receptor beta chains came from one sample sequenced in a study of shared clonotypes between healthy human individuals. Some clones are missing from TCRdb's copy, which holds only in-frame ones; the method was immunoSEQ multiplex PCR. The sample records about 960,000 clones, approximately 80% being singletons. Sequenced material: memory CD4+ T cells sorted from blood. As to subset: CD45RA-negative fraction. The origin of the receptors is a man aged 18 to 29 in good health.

CDR3 protein: CASSYLGGLEKLFF. As DNA, the CDR3 is TGTGCCAGCAGCTACTTGGGAGGTTTGGAAAAACTGTTTTTT. This chain joins TRBV7-9 and TRBJ1-4; D is unresolved. V dropped 4 bases and J dropped 8 bases, with 14 bases sitting between them. CDR3 length equals 14 residues. Per the germline V gene, CDR1 is SEHNR and CDR2 is FQNEAQ (reference sequence).

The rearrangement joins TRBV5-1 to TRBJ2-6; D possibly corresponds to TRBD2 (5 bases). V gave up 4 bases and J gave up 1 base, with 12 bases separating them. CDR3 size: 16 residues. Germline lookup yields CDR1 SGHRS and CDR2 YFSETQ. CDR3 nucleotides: TGCGCCAGCAGCCCCGCGGCGGGTTCTGGGGCCAACGTCCTGACTTTC. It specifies CASSPAAGSGANVLTF. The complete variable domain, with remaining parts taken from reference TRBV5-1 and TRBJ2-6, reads KAGVTQTPRYLIKTRGQQVTLSCSPISGHRSVSWYQQTPGQGLQFLFEYFSETQRNKGNFPGRFSGRQFSNSRSEMNVSTLELGDSALYLCASSPAAGSGANVLTFGAGSRLTVL.

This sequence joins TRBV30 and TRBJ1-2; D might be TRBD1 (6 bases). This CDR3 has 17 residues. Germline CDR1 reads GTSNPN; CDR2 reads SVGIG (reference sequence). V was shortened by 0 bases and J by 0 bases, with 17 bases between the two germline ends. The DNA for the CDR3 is TGTGCCTGGAGTGTAACCTTCGGCAGGGGAGCTAACTATGGCTACACCTTC. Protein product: CAWSVTFGRGANYGYTF.

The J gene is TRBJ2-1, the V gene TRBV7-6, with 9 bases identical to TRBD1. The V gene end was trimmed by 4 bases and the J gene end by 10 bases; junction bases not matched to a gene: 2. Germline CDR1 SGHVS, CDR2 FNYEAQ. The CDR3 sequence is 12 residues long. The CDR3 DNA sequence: TGTGCCAGCAGCTCCGGACAGGGGGAGCAGTTCTTC. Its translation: CASSSGQGEQFF.

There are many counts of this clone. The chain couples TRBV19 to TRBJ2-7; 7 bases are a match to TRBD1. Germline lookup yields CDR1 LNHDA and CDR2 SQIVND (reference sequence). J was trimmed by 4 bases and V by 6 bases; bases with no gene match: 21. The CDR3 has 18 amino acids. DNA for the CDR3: TGTGCCAGTAGCCTAGCCTCCATAACAGGGGCCTCTCCATACGAGCAGTACTTC. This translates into CASSLASITGASPYEQYF.

The CDR3 DNA sequence: TGTGCCAGCAGCTTAGATGAGACTCTATCCTACGAGCAGTACTTC. This gives the protein CASSLDETLSYEQYF. The chain combines TRBV11-2 with TRBJ2-7; D gene uncertain. The length of the CDR3 is 15 residues. V lost 0 bases to trimming and J lost 1 base, with 10 bases between them. Germline values: CDR1 SGHAT, CDR2 FQNNGV. The whole variable domain, filled in from reference TRBV11-2 and TRBJ2-7, reads EAGVAQSPRYKIIEKRQSVAFWCNPISGHATLYWYQQILGQGPKLLIQFQNNGVVDDSQLPKDRFSAERLKGVDSTLKIQPAKLEDSAVYLCASSLDETLSYEQYFGPGTRLTVT.

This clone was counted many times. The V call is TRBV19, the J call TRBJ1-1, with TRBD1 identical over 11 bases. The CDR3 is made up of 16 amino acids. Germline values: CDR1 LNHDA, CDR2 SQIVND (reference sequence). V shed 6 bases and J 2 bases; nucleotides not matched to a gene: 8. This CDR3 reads CASRDPGTGGNTEAFF. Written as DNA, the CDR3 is TGTGCCAGTAGGGATCCCGGGACAGGGGGAAACACTGAAGCTTTCTTT.

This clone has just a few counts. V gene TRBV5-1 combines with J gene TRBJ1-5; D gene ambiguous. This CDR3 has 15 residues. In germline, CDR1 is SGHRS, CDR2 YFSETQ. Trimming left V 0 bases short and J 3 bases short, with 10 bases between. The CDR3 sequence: CASSLGGRANQPQHF. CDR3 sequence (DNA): TGCGCCAGCAGCTTGGGCGGGCGAGCCAATCAGCCCCAGCATTTT.

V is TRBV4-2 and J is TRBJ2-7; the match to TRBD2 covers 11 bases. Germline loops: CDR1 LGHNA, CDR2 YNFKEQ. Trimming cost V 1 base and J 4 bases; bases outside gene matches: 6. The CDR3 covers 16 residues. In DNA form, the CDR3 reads TGTGCCAGCAGCCAAGCGGCTAGCGGGGGGTGGTACGAGCAGTACTTC. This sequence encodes CASSQAASGGWYEQYF.

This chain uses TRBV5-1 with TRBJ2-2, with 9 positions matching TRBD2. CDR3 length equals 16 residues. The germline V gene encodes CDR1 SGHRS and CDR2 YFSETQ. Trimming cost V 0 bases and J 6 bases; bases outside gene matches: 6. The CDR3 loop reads CASSLAQQREAGELFF. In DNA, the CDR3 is TGCGCCAGCAGCTTGGCCCAACAGCGGGAGGCCGGGGAGCTGTTTTTT. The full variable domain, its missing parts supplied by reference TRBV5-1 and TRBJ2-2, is KAGVTQTPRYLIKTRGQQVTLSCSPISGHRSVSWYQQTPGQGLQFLFEYFSETQRNKGNFPGRFSGRQFSNSRSEMNVSTLELGDSALYLCASSLAQQREAGELFFGEGSRLTVL.

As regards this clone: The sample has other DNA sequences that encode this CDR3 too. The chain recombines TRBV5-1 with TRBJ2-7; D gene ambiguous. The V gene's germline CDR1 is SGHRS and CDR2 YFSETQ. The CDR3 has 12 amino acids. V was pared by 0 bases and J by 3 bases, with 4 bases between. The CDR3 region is CASSLDVYEQYF. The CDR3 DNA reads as TGCGCCAGCAGCTTGGACGTCTACGAGCAGTACTTC.

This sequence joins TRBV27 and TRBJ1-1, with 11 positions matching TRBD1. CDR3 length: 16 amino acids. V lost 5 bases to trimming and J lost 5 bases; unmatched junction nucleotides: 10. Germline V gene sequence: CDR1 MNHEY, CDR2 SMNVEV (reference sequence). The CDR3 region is CASSPSRTGGLTEAFF. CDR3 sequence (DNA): TGTGCCAGCAGTCCATCGCGGACAGGGGGCTTAACTGAAGCTTTCTTT.

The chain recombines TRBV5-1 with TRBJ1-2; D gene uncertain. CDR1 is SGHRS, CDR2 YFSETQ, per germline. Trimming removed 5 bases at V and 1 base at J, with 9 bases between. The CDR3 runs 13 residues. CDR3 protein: CASRREVNYGYTF. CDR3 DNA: TGCGCCAGCAGACGCGAGGTTAACTATGGCTACACCTTC.

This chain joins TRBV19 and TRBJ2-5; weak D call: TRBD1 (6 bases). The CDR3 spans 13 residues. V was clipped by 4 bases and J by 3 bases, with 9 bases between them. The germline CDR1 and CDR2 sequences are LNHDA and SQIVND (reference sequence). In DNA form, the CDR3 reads TGTGCCAGTAGTAGGGGGCCGGAAGAGACCCAGTACTTC. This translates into CASSRGPEETQYF.

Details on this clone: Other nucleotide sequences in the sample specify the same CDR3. CDR3 protein: CASSGQAPYEQYF. As DNA, the CDR3 is TGTGCCAGCAGTGGACAGGCCCCCTACGAGCAGTACTTC. This chain joins TRBV6-1 and TRBJ2-7, with a possible D match to TRBD1 (6 bases). This CDR3 contains 13 residues. The V end was cut by 4 bases, the J end by 2 bases, with 9 bases between. The germline V gene has CDR1 MNHNS and CDR2 SASEGT.

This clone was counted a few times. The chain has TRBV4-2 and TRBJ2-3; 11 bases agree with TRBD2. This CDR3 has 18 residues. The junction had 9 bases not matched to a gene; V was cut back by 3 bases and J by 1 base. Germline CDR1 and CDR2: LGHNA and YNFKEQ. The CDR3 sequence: CASSQGLAVSLGTDTQYF. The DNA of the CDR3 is TGTGCCAGCAGCCAGGGACTAGCGGTGTCACTGGGCACAGATACGCAGTATTTT.

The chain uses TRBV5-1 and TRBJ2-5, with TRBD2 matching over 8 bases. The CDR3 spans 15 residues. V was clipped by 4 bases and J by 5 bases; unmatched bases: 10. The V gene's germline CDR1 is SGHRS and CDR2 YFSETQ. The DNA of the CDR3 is TGCGCCAGCAGCCCGGGAGGGTTAGGGCAGGAGACCCAGTACTTC. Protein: CASSPGGLGQETQYF.

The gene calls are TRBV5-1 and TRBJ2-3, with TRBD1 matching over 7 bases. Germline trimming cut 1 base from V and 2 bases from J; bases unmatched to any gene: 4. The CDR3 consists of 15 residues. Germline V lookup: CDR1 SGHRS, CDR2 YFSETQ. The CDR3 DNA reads TGCGCCAGCAGCTTGTTACAGGGGTACACAGATACGCAGTATTTT. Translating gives CASSLLQGYTDTQYF.